The 20 T cell receptor beta chains listed next were all sequenced from one sample in a study of shared clonotypes between healthy human individuals. Measured with immunoSEQ multiplex PCR; TCRdb has only the in-frame clones, and not every one. The table shows around 1.5 million clones, with around 98% occurring only once. Specimen: naive CD4+ T cells sorted from blood. Subset reported: CD45RA+ positively selected. Receptors were obtained from a man in his thirties or forties in good health.

The J gene is TRBJ2-3, the V gene TRBV11-2, with 7 nucleotides matching TRBD2. The CDR3 has 15 residues. Germline trimming cut 1 base from V and 6 bases from J; bases unmatched to any gene: 7. Germline V CDR1 and CDR2: SGHAT, FQNNGV. The CDR3 coding sequence is TGTGCCAGCAGCTTAGGGGGACTATATTATGATACGCAGTATTTT. It yields the protein CASSLGGLYYDTQYF. The whole variable domain, filled in from reference TRBV11-2 and TRBJ2-3, reads EAGVAQSPRYKIIEKRQSVAFWCNPISGHATLYWYQQILGQGPKLLIQFQNNGVVDDSQLPKDRFSAERLKGVDSTLKIQPAKLEDSAVYLCASSLGGLYYDTQYFGPGTRLTVL.

V usage is TRBV27 and J usage is TRBJ1-2, with 10 positions matching TRBD1. The V segment lost 6 bases and the J segment 4 bases; nucleotides outside the gene matches: 17. The CDR3 covers 18 residues. Germline CDR1 and CDR2: MNHEY and SMNVEV (reference sequence). This CDR3 reads CASRGLPGTGDRGYGYTF. For the CDR3, the DNA is TGTGCCAGCAGGGGGCTCCCCGGGACAGGGGATAGAGGCTATGGCTACACCTTC.

This chain joins TRBV4-3 and TRBJ1-1; D is unclear. Trimming cost V 1 base and J 3 bases, with 12 bases left between them. The CDR3 is 15 amino acids. Germline lookup yields CDR1 LGHNA and CDR2 YSLEER. CDR3 bases: TGCGCCAGCAGCCAAGTAGCCCGGATGGACACTGAAGCTTTCTTT. Translating gives CASSQVARMDTEAFF.

CDR3 sequence (DNA): TGTGCCAGCAGTGAAACGCAGGGGGCGACGAATGGCTACACCTTC. The encoded protein is CASSETQGATNGYTF. The chain is built from TRBV6-1 and TRBJ1-2; 8 positions match TRBD1. CDR1 MNHNS and CDR2 SASEGT come from the germline V gene. V trimming: 2 bases; J trimming: 6 bases; junction bases outside the gene matches: 8. This CDR3 region has 15 residues.

This clone was counted a single time. The CDR3 nucleotides read TGTGCCAGCAGCCAAGATCGGGGACTAGTCCAAGAGACCCAGTACTTC. Protein product: CASSQDRGLVQETQYF. The rearrangement uses TRBV4-2 and TRBJ2-5, with TRBD2 matching over 8 bases. Trimming removed 0 bases from V and 1 base from J; junction bases left unmatched: 4. Germline CDR1 is LGHNA and CDR2 is YNFKEQ. This CDR3 is 16 amino acids long.

This clone has a single count. The genes are TRBV10-3 and TRBJ2-1; 11 bases map to TRBD1. Germline trimming cut 6 bases from V and 7 bases from J; bases unmatched to any gene: 8. The CDR3 is made up of 15 amino acids. Germline lookup yields CDR1 ENHRY and CDR2 SYGVKD. The CDR3 loop reads CAISRTGGVVNEQFF. CDR3 DNA: TGTGCCATCAGCAGGACAGGGGGCGTCGTAAATGAGCAGTTCTTC.

The V gene is TRBV29-1, the J gene TRBJ1-2; 7 bases are shared with TRBD1. With 2 bases clipped from V and 3 bases from J, the junction kept 6 bases outside the gene matches. The CDR3 runs to 14 residues. The germline gives CDR1 SQVTM, CDR2 ANQGSEA. The CDR3 region is CSVESGQGDYGYTF. CDR3 coding DNA: TGCAGCGTTGAAAGTGGGCAGGGGGACTATGGCTACACCTTC.

V usage is TRBV5-4 and J usage is TRBJ1-1, with D perhaps TRBD1 (6 bases). This CDR3 is 14 amino acids long. With 4 bases removed from V and 6 bases from J, the gap between germline ends came to 16 bases. Looked up from germline, CDR1 is SGHNT and CDR2 is YYREEE (reference sequence). The CDR3 reads CASSPHRELAEAFF. DNA of the CDR3: TGTGCCAGCAGCCCACACAGGGAATTGGCTGAAGCTTTCTTT.

The rearrangement uses TRBV7-2 and TRBJ2-2; 9 bases fit TRBD2. With V trimmed by 1 base and J by 2 bases, 11 bases remained unmatched. This CDR3 has 19 residues. CDR1 SGHTA and CDR2 FQGNSA come from the germline V gene. The CDR3 bases are TGTGCCAGCAGCTTAGTCAATGTGGCGGGAGGGCTAAACACCGGGGAGCTGTTTTTT. Amino acids: CASSLVNVAGGLNTGELFF.

The J gene is TRBJ2-7, the V gene TRBV28; 8 bases are a match to TRBD2. CDR1 is MDHEN, CDR2 SYDVKM, per germline. Unmatched junction bases numbered 18, after V lost 7 bases and J lost 4 bases. The CDR3 length is 17 residues. CDR3 DNA: TGTGCCAGCACCTCGGGGGGGGCGAAGTCTAATCTGTACGAGCAGTACTTC. This sequence encodes CASTSGGAKSNLYEQYF.

This chain links TRBV11-3 with TRBJ2-3; the D is unclear. Between the trimmed V and J ends, which lost 0 bases and 1 base, there was a span of 8 bases. Per the germline V gene, CDR1 is SGHNT and CDR2 is YENEEA. The CDR3 has 15 amino acids. CDR3 bases: TGTGCCAGCAGCTTAGACCGACACGGCACAGATACGCAGTATTTT. Translation gives CASSLDRHGTDTQYF.

The chain recombines TRBV5-6 with TRBJ2-7, with no clear D. V was pared by 4 bases and J by 3 bases, with 8 bases between. Germline V gene sequence: CDR1 SGHDT, CDR2 YYEEEE. This CDR3 has 12 amino acids. In nucleotides, the CDR3 is TGTGCCAGCAGCCGTCTAGGCTACGAGCAGTACTTC. As protein: CASSRLGYEQYF.

The genes are TRBV29-1 and TRBJ2-2; no definite D call. V was shortened by 3 bases and J by 5 bases, with 19 bases between the two germline ends. CDR3 length: 16 amino acids. From germline, CDR1 is SQVTM and CDR2 ANQGSEA. The CDR3 bases are TGCAGCGTTGACCCGTCAGGCATTGTAGGGACCGGGGAGCTGTTTTTT. It translates to CSVDPSGIVGTGELFF.

The chain recombines TRBV5-1 with TRBJ2-2; TRBD1 might be the D (6 bases). Per the germline V gene, CDR1 is SGHRS and CDR2 is YFSETQ. V was cut by 4 bases and J by 1 base, with 14 bases left in between. The CDR3 contains 16 residues. Here the CDR3 reads CASSLIIQGNTGELFF. As DNA, the CDR3 is TGCGCCAGCAGCCTTATTATACAGGGGAACACCGGGGAGCTGTTTTTT.

V gene TRBV2 combines with J gene TRBJ1-4, with no clear D. The CDR3 consists of 15 residues. The V gene lost 8 bases and the J gene lost 4 bases, with 17 bases spanning the gap. The germline V gene has CDR1 SNHLY and CDR2 FYNNEI. The CDR3 is CASGRDGSRNEKLFF. In nucleotides, the CDR3 is TGTGCCAGCGGCAGAGACGGGAGCCGTAATGAAAAACTGTTTTTT.

This rearrangement joins TRBV10-3 to TRBJ1-5; no firm D call. V gave up 4 bases and J gave up 3 bases, with 10 bases separating them. This CDR3 comprises 14 residues. Germline V gene data show CDR1 as ENHRY and CDR2 as SYGVKD. CDR3 nucleotide sequence: TGTGCCATCAGTGGAGGGCAGAACAATCAGCCCCAGCATTTT. Translation: CAISGGQNNQPQHF.

This clone has a single count. The chain recombines TRBV7-9 with TRBJ2-1; D is uncertain. Trimming left V 4 bases short and J 5 bases short, with 18 bases between. The CDR3 consists of 16 residues. In germline, CDR1 is SEHNR, CDR2 FQNEAQ (reference sequence). CDR3 nucleotides: TGTGCCAGCAGCTGGAGTAGACAAGGGTCCGACAATGAGCAGTTCTTC. Encoded protein: CASSWSRQGSDNEQFF.

The chain uses TRBV7-6 and TRBJ2-1; D is unresolved. Germline CDR1 and CDR2: SGHVS and FNYEAQ. This CDR3 has 14 amino acids. Trimming shortened V by 1 base and J by 5 bases, and 9 bases separated the two germline ends. The DNA for the CDR3 is TGTGCCAGCAGCTTAGACCGGAGTGACAATGAGCAGTTCTTC. As protein: CASSLDRSDNEQFF.

The gene calls are TRBV7-2 and TRBJ2-1; 9 positions match TRBD2. In germline, CDR1 is SGHTA, CDR2 FQGNSA. The length of the CDR3 is 14 residues. With V trimmed by 2 bases and J by 12 bases, 8 bases remained unmatched. CDR3 residues: CASSLLSSGMSQFF. The CDR3 coding sequence is TGTGCCAGCAGCTTACTTTCTAGCGGGATGTCGCAGTTCTTC.

V usage is TRBV5-1 and J usage is TRBJ2-3; maybe TRBD2 (6 bases). Trimming left V 1 base short and J 5 bases short, with 20 bases between. This CDR3 is built from 17 residues. Looked up from germline, CDR1 is SGHRS and CDR2 is YFSETQ. This CDR3 is CASSLILAAVDIDTQYF. The CDR3 DNA reads TGCGCCAGCAGCTTGATACTAGCTGCAGTGGATATAGATACGCAGTATTTT.